Sequencing of this TCR beta chain was carried out in a study of beta chain features in type 1 diabetes. The length of the CDR3 is 14 residues. The V end lost 3 bases, the J end lost 1 base, and 13 bases lay between the germline ends. Looked up from germline, CDR1 is GTSNPN and CDR2 is SVGIG (reference sequence). This clone was seen a few times. What it binds is unknown. The investigators reverse transcribed all of the isolated RNA, so they sequenced expressed TCRB transcripts. Profiled with immunoSEQ multiplex PCR; TCRdb holds only in-frame clones, not every one. Among hundreds of thousands of clones listed, 11% to 15% were seen once. Study results and limitations: Patients with Type 1 diabetes showed moderately but significantly shorter TCRB CDR3s in all four CD4+ subsets.

The receptor's source is a man between 18 and 29 years old with type 1 diabetes. The chain links TRBV30 to TRBJ2-7, with a weak D call TRBD1 (6 bases). Specimen: naive CD4+ T cells from blood. The CDR3 loop reads CAWRERTESYEQYF. DNA for the CDR3: TGTGCCTGGAGAGAGCGGACAGAGTCCTACGAGCAGTACTTC.